This entry is about one T cell receptor beta chain. Its antigen is currently not known. This record belongs to a study of cytomegalovirus exposure and HLA in healthy donors (dated by TCRdb to about 2017). As for the study more broadly: An earlier analysis of roughly 570 of the donors reported 250 to 300 Gb of sequence data and some 110 million unique TCR beta sequences obtained from some 200 million T cells. An early release that covered fewer than 750 HLA-typed donors contained 250 to 350 gigabases of sequencing data and around 80 million unique TCR sequences. Of the 300 to 500 genotyped donors, 81% were placed in the genetic ancestry cluster associated with self-reported Caucasian donors. The study aimed to test whether signatures of past pathogen exposure could be identified by cataloging public T cell receptors. Using immunosequencing, the study profiled T cell repertoires from 550 to 750 subjects and related those repertoires to cytomegalovirus serostatus. In addition to the first cohort of 666 subjects, a separate validation cohort of under 150 different subjects was used. To predict cytomegalovirus infection status, the study combined high-throughput TCR immunosequencing, statistical association of individual TCRs with disease status, and machine learning. To study patterns of TCR occurrence, a later analysis re-analyzed previously published TCR beta repertoires from under 750 donors and added high-resolution HLA genotyping. The later analysis used no new phenotypic data to find candidate immune exposures, relying instead on TCR beta sequences and their occurrence across donors. To decide whether each TCR beta V gene segment behaved as functional or pseudogenic, an earlier analysis of approximately 590 of the donors relied on high-throughput TCR beta sequencing. Alongside the repertoire data, information on donor age, sex, ethnicity and CMV serostatus was compiled. A later genetic analysis took genome-wide SNP genotypes for about 55% of the 666 donors and used that subset as a discovery cohort. All discovery cohort repertoires had been generated on a single sequencing platform. Class I and class II HLA loci were covered by the typing at four-digit resolution. Typing coverage differed by locus: A, B, C, DRB1 and DQB1 were typed in roughly 620-630 donors, DQA1 in approximately 520, DPA1 in some 600, and DPB1 in roughly 470. Four or five DR-DQ haplotypes were handled as single units for association and clustering because linkage in the cohort was strong. Across approximately 400 genotyped donors of the cohort, an average of roughly 250,000 unique TCR beta nucleotide sequences per donor were sequenced, and 15% to 20% of those sequences were non-productive.

The library was produced with the immunoSEQ multiplex PCR assay. The multiplex PCR relied on a mix of 60 forward primers for TCR Vbeta segments and 13 reverse primers for TCR Jbeta segments. Amplification of the CDR3 region of rearranged TCR beta genes was performed with a multiplex PCR assay on genomic DNA. Amplified TCR beta libraries were sequenced as 87-base-pair reads on the Illumina HiSeq System. The paper's processing steps were these. Across the roughly 600 repertoires, a later analysis counted approximately 83 million unique TCR beta chains, 9.5 million to 13 million of which were shared by at least two donors. Raw reads were error-corrected and collapsed into unique sequences by a nearest-neighbor algorithm in which closely related sequences were merged to remove PCR and sequencing errors. CDR3 sequences were aligned to IMGT reference sequences to assign V, D and J gene segments. For a sequence to be retained, a match of at least six nucleotides to both a V gene segment and a J gene segment was required. A rearrangement was called productive if the CDR3 had no stop codons and remained in frame with V and J, and every other rearrangement was called non-productive. CDR3 was defined according to IMGT convention as the region running from the second conserved V-encoded cysteine to the conserved J-encoded phenylalanine. Sequences without an unambiguous match to a single V gene segment were excluded from the earlier analysis of approximately 600 of the donors. In an earlier analysis of approximately 560 of the donors, a V segment was called functional when productive rearrangements were above 56.7%, and segregating when the standard deviation between donors exceeded 5%. A statistical classification framework was built to diagnose cytomegalovirus status from the catalog of TCR beta chain sequences. In a later analysis, V and J genes were assigned by comparing TCR nucleotide sequences against IMGT/GENE-DB human TR gene sequences. In a later analysis, CDR3 sequences and most-parsimonious VDJ recombination scenarios were assigned using the TCRdist pipeline. In a later analysis, every TCR beta chain was defined by the combination of its CDR3 amino acid sequence and its V-gene family, and reads without a unique V-gene family were dropped. In a later analysis, a few hundred highly shared, low-generation-probability nucleotide sequences were removed to address suspected cross-contamination and a sequencing artifact. In a later analysis, a clonal expansion index for each public chain was calculated from normalized within-repertoire ranks of inferred template counts. In a later analysis, generation probabilities were computed with a VDJ recombination model fitted to out-of-frame rearrangements, and the resulting probabilities were checked against IGoR. A later analysis scored TCR-TCR, TCR-HLA and TCR-CMV co-occurrence with hypergeometric tests, applying a repertoire-size bias correction to TCR pairs. A later analysis estimated false discovery rates by permuting HLA or CMV assignments 20 times. A later analysis grouped co-occurring TCRs with DBSCAN, adding TCRdist sequence similarity when clustering within HLA-allele-positive subsets. Repertoires with fewer than 30,000 or more than 120,000 public chains were left out of co-occurrence clustering, as were roughly five repertoires with anomalous nucleotide sharing. The clones in this table, taken by TCRdb from immuneACCESS, are in-frame only. Not every clone is retained; where verified, under half of the shortfall comes from an unresolved V gene, and the cause of the rest is unknown. The D gene and trimming were derived from the DNA, and the V and J assignments and clone size from that table. This sample's table contains some 140,000 clones. Roughly 1.5% of the sample is in the top ten clones.

Overall study results and their limits: A later analysis found that most CMV-associated TCR beta chains appeared HLA-restricted, with HLA associations seemingly driven largely by CMV exposure. This cohort had only TCR beta chains sequenced, and the lack of alpha or paired-chain data limited which features could be detected. In a later genetic analysis, a missense DCLRE1C variant was associated with V-gene and J-gene trimming of TCR beta chains, and the association was replicated in an independent cohort. The study listed approximately 150 TCR beta chains as associated with cytomegalovirus. The 87-base-pair reads could not distinguish some IMGT-functional V segments, including TRBV6-2 and TRBV6-3, so those segments were excluded. Cytomegalovirus status was reported to be diagnosed by the classifier with high specificity and sensitivity in both the original and validation cohorts. According to a later genetic analysis, donors in an Asian-associated ancestry cluster had fewer N-insertions in productive TCRs than the approximately 650-donor mean. Most TCR sequences were seen in very few donors, while some public TCRs were found in many individuals. A few of the identified cytomegalovirus-associated TCR beta chains were confirmed in vitro to be specific for cytomegalovirus antigens. Strong co-occurrence of HLA alleles, especially DR and DQ, made assigning TCR associations to individual alleles difficult. Because some donors lacked HLA typing at each locus, the association tests relied only on the typed subset. A later analysis found that TCR association rates varied across HLA loci, with DRB1 alleles showing the most associated TCRs and HLA-C alleles the fewest. In an earlier analysis of about 600 of the donors, most TCR beta V segments appeared in productive rearrangements about 90% or about 30% of the time, broadly matching IMGT annotations. The presence/absence analyses assumed that sequencing depth was roughly uniform across donors, and that assumption may not be true. For the cohort, immune exposure information was limited to CMV serostatus. Correlated functional status among segregating V segments might be attributable to linkage disequilibrium, but an unknown experimental factor could not be ruled out. A later analysis reported that several top co-occurrence clusters appeared linked to parvovirus B19, influenza, CMV and Epstein-Barr virus. The sequencing pipeline was judged likely to have produced a cluster of highly shared sequence variants as a technical artifact. A further reported finding was that TCR beta sequences accurately predicted the HLA-A and HLA-B alleles for most subjects in the first cohort. The authors suggested that the approach could potentially be extended to other disease states and immunological phenotypes. Because counts were too low, some 16 rarely observed V segments, including chromosome 9 orphons, were excluded from the earlier analysis of around 640 of the donors. Compared with equally common non-associated chains, HLA-associated TCR beta chains in a later analysis were more clonally expanded and had lower generation probabilities. In a later analysis, 16,951 TCR beta sequences were associated with specific HLA alleles at a false discovery rate of 0.05.

In total, roughly 670 healthy bone marrow donors made up the cohort. At the time of sampling, all cohort members were nominally healthy, though unrecorded immune exposures were likely present. The donor tested CMV seronegative and was one of the 352 seronegative cohort members. A peripheral blood sample was collected from each donor, and TCR beta sequencing was performed on peripheral blood mononuclear cells. Genomic DNA was extracted from the blood cell samples with the Qiagen DNeasy Blood Extraction Kit. CDR1 SQVTM and CDR2 ANQGSEA are derived from the germline V gene. Compared with germline, V lacks 2 bases and J lacks 11 bases; bases without a gene match: 8. The CDR3 has 13 amino acids, counting the end cysteine and phenylalanine. Only the CDR3 part of the read is kept: 39 bases, read in frame from the first base.

This clonotype was sampled from a woman in her thirties or forties in good health and CMV-seronegative. The sequenced material came from PBMCs. Recombination linked TRBV29-1 to TRBJ1-1, with 10 bases matching TRBD1. The CDR3 has the sequence CSVERDRGRRAFF. Read as DNA, the sequence is TGCAGCGTTGAAAGAGACAGGGGGCGCAGGGCTTTCTTT.